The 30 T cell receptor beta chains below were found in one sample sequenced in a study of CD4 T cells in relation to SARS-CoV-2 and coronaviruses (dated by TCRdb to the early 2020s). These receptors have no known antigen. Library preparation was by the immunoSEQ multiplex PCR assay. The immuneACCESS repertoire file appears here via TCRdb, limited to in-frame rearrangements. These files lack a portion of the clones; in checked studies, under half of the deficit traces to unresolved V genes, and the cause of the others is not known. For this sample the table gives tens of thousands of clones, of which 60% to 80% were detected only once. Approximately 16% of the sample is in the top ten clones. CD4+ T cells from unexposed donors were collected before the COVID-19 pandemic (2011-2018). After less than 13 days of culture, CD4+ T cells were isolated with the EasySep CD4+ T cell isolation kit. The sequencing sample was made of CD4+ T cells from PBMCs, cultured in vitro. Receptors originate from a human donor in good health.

CDR3 coding DNA: TGCGCCAGCAGCCAAGCCGGGACAGGGAAAAACACCATATATTTT. It encodes CASSQAGTGKNTIYF. The gene calls are TRBV4-1 and TRBJ1-3; 9 nucleotides agree with TRBD1. Looked up from germline, CDR1 is MGHRA and CDR2 is YSYEKL. CDR3 length: 15 residues. Trimming took 1 base from V and 6 from J; bases not matched to a gene: 4.

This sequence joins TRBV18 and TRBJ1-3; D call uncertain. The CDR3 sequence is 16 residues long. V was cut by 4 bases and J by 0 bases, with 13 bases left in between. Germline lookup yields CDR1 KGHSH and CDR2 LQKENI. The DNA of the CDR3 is TGTGCCAGCTCACAACAACTGTCGTCCTCTGGAAACACCATATATTTT. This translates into CASSQQLSSSGNTIYF. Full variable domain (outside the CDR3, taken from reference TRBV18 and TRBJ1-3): NAGVMQNPRHLVRRRGQEARLRCSPMKGHSHVYWYRQLPEEGLKFMVYLQKENIIDESGMPKERFSAEFPKEGPSILRIQQVVRGDSAAYFCASSQQLSSSGNTIYFGEGSWLTVV.

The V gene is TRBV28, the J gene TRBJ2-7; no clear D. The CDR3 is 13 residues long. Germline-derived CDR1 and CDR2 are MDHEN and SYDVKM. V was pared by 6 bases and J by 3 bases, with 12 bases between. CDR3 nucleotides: TGTGCCAGCAGCCGTCGGGCAAACTACGAGCAGTACTTC. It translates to CASSRRANYEQYF. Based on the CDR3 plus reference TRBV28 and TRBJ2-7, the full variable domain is DVKVTQSSRYLVKRTGEKVFLECVQDMDHENMFWYRQDPGLGLRLIYFSYDVKMKEKGDIPEGYSVSREKKERFSLILESASTNQTSMYLCASSRRANYEQYFGPGTRLTVT.

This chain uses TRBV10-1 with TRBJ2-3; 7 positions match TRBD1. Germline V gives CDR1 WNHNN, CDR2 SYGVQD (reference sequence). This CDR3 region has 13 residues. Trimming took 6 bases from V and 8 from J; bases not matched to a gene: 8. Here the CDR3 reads CASSASRQGTQYF. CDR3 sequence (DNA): TGCGCCAGCAGCGCTAGCAGACAGGGTACGCAGTATTTT.

In nucleotides, the CDR3 is TGTGCCAGCAGCGCGGGACAGGGCAACACAAGGGATGAGCAGTTCTTC. This codes for CASSAGQGNTRDEQFF. V usage is TRBV6-4 and J usage is TRBJ2-1; TRBD1 agrees at 9 bases. The V gene end was trimmed by 6 bases and the J gene end by 8 bases; junction bases not matched to a gene: 14. The CDR3 has 16 amino acids. Germline V lookup: CDR1 MRHNA, CDR2 SNTAGT.

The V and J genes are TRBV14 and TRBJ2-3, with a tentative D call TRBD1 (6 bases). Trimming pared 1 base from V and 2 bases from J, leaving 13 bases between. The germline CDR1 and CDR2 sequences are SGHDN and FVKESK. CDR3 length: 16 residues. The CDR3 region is CASSQVGGRNTDTQYF. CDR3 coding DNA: TGTGCCAGCAGCCAAGTAGGGGGACGCAACACAGATACGCAGTATTTT.

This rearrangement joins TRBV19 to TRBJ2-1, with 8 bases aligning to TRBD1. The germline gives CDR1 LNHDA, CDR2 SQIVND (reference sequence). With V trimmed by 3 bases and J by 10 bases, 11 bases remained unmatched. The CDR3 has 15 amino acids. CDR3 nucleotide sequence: TGTGCCAGTAGTATTGGCAGGGGGCAAGCCGAGGAGCAGTTCTTC. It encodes CASSIGRGQAEEQFF.

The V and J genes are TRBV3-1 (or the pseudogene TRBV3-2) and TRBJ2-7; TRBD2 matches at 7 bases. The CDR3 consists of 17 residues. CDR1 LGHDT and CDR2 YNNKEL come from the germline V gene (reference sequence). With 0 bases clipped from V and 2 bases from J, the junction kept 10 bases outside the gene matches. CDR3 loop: CASSQDRGFGLAYEQYF. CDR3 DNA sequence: TGTGCCAGCAGCCAAGATAGGGGATTCGGACTAGCCTACGAGCAGTACTTC.

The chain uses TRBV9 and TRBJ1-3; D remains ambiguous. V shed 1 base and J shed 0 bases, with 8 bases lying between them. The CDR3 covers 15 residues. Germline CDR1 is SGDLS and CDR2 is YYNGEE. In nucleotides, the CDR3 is TGTGCCAGCAGCGTAACCGGATTCTCTGGAAACACCATATATTTT. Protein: CASSVTGFSGNTIYF.

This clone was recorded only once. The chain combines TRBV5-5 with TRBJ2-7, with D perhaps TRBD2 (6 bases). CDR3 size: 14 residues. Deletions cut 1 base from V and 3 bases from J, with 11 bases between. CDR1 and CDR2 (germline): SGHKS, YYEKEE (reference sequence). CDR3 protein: CASSLRRDFYEQYF. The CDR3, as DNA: TGTGCCAGCAGCTTGCGGCGGGACTTCTACGAGCAGTACTTC.

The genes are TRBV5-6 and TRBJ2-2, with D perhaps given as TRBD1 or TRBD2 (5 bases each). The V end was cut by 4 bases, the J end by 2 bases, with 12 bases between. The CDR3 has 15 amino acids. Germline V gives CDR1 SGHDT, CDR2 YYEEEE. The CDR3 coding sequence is TGTGCCAGCAGCCTCTTGGGGACCAACACCGGGGAGCTGTTTTTT. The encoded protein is CASSLLGTNTGELFF. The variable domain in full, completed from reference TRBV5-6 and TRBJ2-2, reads DAGVTQSPTHLIKTRGQQVTLRCSPKSGHDTVSWYQQALGQGPQFIFQYYEEEERQRGNFPDRFSGHQFPNYSSELNVNALLLGDSALYLCASSLLGTNTGELFFGEGSRLTVL.

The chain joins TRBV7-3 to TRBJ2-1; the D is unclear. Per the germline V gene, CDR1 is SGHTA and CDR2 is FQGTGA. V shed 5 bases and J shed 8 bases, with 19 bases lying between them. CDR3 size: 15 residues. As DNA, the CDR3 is TGTGCCAGCAGCCGCGACGGAGCCGGGTCCGATGAGCAGTTCTTC. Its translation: CASSRDGAGSDEQFF.

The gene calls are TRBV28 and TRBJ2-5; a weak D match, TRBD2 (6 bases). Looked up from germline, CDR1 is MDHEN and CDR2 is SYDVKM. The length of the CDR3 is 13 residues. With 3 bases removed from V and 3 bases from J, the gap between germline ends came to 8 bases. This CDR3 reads CASSFPGEETQYF. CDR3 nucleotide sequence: TGTGCCAGCAGTTTTCCGGGGGAAGAGACCCAGTACTTC.

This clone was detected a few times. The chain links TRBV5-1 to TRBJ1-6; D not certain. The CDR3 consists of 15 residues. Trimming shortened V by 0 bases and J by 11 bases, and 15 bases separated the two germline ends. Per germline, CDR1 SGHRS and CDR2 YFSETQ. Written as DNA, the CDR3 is TGCGCCAGCAGCTTGGCGGCCGGGATAAGGGCACCCCTCCACTTT. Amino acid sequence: CASSLAAGIRAPLHF. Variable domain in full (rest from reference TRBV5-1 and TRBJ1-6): KAGVTQTPRYLIKTRGQQVTLSCSPISGHRSVSWYQQTPGQGLQFLFEYFSETQRNKGNFPGRFSGRQFSNSRSEMNVSTLELGDSALYLCASSLAAGIRAPLHFGNGTRLTVT.

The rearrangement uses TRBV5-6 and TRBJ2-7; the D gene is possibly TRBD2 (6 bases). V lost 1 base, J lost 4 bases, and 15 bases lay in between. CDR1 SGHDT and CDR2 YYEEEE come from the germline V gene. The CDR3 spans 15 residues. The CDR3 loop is CASSLFRGTTYEQYF. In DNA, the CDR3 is TGTGCCAGCAGCTTGTTTCGGGGGACCACGTACGAGCAGTACTTC.

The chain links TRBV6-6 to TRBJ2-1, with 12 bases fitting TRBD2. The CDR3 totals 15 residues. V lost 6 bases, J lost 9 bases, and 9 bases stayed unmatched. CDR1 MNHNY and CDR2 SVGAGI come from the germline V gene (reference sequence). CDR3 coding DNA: TGTGCCAGCAGCCTAGCGGGAGGGGGGGGAGGTGAGCAGTTCTTC. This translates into CASSLAGGGGGEQFF.

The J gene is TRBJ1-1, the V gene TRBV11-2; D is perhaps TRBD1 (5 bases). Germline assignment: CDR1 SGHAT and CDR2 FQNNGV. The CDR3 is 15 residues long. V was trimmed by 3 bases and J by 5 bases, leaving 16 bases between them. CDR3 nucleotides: TGTGCCAGCAGCTTGCCGGGCCCGGAGGGGACTGAAGCTTTCTTT. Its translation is CASSLPGPEGTEAFF.

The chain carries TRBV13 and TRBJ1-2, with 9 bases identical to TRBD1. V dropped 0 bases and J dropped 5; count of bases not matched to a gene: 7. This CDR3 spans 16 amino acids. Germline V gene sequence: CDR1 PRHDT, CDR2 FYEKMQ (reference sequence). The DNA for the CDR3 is TGTGCCAGCAGCTTAGGCGTTGGGACAGGGAAATATGGCTACACCTTC. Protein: CASSLGVGTGKYGYTF.

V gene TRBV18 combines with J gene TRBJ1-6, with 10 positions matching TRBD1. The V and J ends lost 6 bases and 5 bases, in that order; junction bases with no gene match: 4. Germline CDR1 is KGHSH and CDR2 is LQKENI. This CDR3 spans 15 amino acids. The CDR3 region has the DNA TGTGCCAGCTCCCCCGGGACAGGGGATAATTCACCCCTCCACTTT. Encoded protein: CASSPGTGDNSPLHF. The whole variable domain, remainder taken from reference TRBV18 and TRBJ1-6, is NAGVMQNPRHLVRRRGQEARLRCSPMKGHSHVYWYRQLPEEGLKFMVYLQKENIIDESGMPKERFSAEFPKEGPSILRIQQVVRGDSAAYFCASSPGTGDNSPLHFGNGTRLTVT.

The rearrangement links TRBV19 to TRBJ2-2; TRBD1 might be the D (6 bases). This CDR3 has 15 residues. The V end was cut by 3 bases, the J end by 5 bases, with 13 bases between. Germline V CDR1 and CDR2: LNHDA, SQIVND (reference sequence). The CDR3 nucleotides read TGTGCCAGTAGTATCCTCGTGGGGGCGACCGGGGAGCTGTTTTTT. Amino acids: CASSILVGATGELFF.

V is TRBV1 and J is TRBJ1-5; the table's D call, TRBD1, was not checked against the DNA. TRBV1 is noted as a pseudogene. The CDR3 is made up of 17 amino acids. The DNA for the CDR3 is TGCACCAGCAGCCAAGAGACAGGGGATTATAGCAATCAGCCCCAGCATTTT. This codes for CTSSQETGDYSNQPQHF.

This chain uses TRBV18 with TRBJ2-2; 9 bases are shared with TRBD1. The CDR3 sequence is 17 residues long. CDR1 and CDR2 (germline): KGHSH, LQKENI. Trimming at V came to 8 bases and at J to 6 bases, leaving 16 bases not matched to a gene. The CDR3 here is CASNLMPGQGFAGELFF. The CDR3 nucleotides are TGTGCCAGCAACCTCATGCCGGGACAGGGTTTCGCCGGGGAGCTGTTTTTT.

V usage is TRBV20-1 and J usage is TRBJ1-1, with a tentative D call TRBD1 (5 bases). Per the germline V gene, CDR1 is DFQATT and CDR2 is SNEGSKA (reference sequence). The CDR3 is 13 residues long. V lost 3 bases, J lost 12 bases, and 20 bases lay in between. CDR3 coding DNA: TGCAGTGCTAGTGGCAGGGACGCGTATATGACTTTCTTT. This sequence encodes CSASGRDAYMTFF.

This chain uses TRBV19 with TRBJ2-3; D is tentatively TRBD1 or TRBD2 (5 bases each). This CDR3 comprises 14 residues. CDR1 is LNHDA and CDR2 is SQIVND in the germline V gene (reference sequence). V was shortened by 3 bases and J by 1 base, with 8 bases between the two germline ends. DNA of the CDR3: TGTGCCAGTAGTATGGGGGTCCGCACAGATACGCAGTATTTT. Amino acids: CASSMGVRTDTQYF.

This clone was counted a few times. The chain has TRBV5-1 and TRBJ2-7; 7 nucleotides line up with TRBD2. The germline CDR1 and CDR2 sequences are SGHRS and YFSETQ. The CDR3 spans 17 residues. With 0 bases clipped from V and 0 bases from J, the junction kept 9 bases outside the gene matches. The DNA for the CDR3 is TGCGCCAGCAGCTTGGGAACTAGCGTAACAAGCTCCTACGAGCAGTACTTC. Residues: CASSLGTSVTSSYEQYF.

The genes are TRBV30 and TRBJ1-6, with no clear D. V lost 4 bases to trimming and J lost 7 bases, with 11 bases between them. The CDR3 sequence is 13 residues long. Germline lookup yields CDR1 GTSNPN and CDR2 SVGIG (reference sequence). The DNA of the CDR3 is TGTGCCTGGACGGCGGAAGCAAATTCACCCCTCCACTTT. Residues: CAWTAEANSPLHF.

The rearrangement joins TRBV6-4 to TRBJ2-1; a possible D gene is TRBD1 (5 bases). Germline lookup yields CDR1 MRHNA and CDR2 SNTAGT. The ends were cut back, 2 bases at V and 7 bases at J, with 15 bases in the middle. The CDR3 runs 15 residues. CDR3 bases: TGTGCCAGCAGTGACAAGGGGTTAGCAGCTAATGAGCAGTTCTTC. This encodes CASSDKGLAANEQFF.

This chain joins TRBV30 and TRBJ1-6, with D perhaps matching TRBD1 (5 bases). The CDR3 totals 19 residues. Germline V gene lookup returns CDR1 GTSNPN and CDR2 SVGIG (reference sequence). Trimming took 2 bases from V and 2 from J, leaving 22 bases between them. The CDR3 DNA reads TGTGCCTGGAGTCCATCTCGGGGTGTTGGGGGGACCTATAATTCACCCCTCCACTTT. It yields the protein CAWSPSRGVGGTYNSPLHF.

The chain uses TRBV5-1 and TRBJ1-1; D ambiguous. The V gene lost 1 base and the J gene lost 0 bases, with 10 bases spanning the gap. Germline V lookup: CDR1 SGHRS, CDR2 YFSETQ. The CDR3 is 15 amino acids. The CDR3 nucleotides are TGCGCCAGCAGCTTGAGACGACCCTTGAACACTGAAGCTTTCTTT. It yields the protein CASSLRRPLNTEAFF.

The CDR3 protein is CATSDLGISGYTF. The CDR3 bases are TGTGCCACCAGTGATCTAGGGATCTCTGGCTACACCTTC. The rearrangement links TRBV24-1 to TRBJ1-2; D not certain. Trimming stripped 3 bases from V and 7 bases from J, with 11 bases between. Germline V gene sequence: CDR1 KGHDR, CDR2 SFDVKD. The CDR3 length is 13 residues.